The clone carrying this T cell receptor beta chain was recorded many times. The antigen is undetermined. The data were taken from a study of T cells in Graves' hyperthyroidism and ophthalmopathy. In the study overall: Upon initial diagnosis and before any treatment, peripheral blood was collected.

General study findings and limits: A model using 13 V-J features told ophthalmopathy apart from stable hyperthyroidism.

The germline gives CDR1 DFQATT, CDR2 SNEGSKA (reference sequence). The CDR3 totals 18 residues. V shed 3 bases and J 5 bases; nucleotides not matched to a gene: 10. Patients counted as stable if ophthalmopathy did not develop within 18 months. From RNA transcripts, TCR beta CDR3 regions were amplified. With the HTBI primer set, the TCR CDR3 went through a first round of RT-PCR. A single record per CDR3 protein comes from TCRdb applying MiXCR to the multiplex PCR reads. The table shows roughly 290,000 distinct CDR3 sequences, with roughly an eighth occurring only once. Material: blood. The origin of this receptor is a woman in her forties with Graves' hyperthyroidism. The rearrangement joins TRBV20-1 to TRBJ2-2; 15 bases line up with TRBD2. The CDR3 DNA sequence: TGCAGTGCTAGGGGATTCGGACTAGCGGGAGGGCGGACCGGGGAGCTGTTTTTT. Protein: CSARGFGLAGGRTGELFF.